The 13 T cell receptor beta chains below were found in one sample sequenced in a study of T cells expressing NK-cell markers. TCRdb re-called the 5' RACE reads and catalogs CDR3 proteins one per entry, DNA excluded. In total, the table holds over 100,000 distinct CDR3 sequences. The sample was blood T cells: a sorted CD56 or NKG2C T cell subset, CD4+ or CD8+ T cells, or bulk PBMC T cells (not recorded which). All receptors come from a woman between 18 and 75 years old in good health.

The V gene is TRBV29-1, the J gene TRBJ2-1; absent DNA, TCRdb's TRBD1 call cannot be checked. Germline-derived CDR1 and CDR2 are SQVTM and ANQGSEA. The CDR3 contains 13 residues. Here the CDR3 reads CSVESGQHNEQFF.

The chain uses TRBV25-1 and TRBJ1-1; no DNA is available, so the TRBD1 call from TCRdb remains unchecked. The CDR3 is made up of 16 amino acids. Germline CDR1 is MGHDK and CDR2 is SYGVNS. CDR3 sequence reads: CASSEYLTRGNTEAFF.

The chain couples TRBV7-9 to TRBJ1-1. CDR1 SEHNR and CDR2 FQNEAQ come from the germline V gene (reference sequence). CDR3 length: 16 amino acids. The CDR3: CASSLEIGISNTEAFF.

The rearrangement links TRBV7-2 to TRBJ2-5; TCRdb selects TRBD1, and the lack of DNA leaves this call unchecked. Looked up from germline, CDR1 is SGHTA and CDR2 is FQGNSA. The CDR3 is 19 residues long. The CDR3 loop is CASSLAAGTALIHLETQYF. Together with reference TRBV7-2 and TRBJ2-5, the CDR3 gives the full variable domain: GAGVSQSPSNKVTEKGKDVELRCDPISGHTALYWYRQSLGQGLEFLIYFQGNSAPDKSGLPSDRFSAERTGGSVSTLTIQRTQQEDSAVYLCASSLAAGTALIHLETQYFGPGTRLLVL.

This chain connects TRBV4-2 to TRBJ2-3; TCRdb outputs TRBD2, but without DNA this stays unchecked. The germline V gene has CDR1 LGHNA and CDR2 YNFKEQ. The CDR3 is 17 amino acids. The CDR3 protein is CASSQDQSERAINTQYF.

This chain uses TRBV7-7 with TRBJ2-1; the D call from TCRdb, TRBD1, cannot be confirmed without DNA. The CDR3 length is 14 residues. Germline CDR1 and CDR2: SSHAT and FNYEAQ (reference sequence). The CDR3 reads CASSLVGAGDEQFF.

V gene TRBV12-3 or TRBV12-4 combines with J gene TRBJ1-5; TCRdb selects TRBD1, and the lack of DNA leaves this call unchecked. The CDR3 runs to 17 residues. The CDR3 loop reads CASSFTEKGVRNQPQHF.

Here the CDR3 reads CASSLKEWDEQFF. This chain links TRBV7-3 with TRBJ2-1. Per germline, CDR1 SGHTA and CDR2 FQGTGA. The CDR3 covers 13 residues.

CDR3 amino acids: CASSPMVNQPQHF. The V gene is TRBV6-1, the J gene TRBJ1-5. The CDR3 totals 13 residues. Germline V gene sequence: CDR1 MNHNS, CDR2 SASEGT.

The CDR3 here is CASSPDVGQGLWTQYF. The chain carries TRBV7-8 and TRBJ2-5; TCRdb proposes TRBD1, but this gene call is untestable without DNA. CDR3 length: 16 residues. The germline V gene has CDR1 SGHVS and CDR2 FQNEAQ.

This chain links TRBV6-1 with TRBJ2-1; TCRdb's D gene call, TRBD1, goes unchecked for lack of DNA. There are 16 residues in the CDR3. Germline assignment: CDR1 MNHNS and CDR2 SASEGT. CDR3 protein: CASSPLGGNSYNEQFF.

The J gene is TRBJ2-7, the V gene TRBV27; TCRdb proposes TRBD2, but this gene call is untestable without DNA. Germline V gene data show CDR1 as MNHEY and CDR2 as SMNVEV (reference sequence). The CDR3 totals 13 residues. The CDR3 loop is CASSLGAGYEQYF.

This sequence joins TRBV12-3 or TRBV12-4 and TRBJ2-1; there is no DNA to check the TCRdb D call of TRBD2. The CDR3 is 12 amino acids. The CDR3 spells CATDRLAGEQFF.